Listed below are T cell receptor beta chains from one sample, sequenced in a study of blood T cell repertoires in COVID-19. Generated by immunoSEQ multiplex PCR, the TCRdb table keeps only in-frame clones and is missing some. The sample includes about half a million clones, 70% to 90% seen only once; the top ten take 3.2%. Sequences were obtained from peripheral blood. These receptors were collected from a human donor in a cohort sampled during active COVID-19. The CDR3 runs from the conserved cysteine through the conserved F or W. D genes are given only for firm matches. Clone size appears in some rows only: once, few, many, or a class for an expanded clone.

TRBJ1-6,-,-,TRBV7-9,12,CASSWAGSPLHF,TGTGCCAGCAGCTGGGCGGGCTCACCCCTCCACTTT
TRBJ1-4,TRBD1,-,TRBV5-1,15,CASRRQGRSDEKLFF,TGCGCCAGCAGAAGACAGGGGAGGTCCGATGAAAAACTGTTTTTT
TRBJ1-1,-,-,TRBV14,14,CASSHPPAGTEAFF,TGTGCCAGCAGCCATCCCCCGGCGGGCACTGAAGCTTTCTTT
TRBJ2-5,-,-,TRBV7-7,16,CASSFLGQTTRETQYF,TGTGCTAGCAGCTTCTTGGGGCAAACCACGAGAGAGACCCAGTACTTC
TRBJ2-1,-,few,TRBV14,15,CASSLGLARSSEQFF,TGTGCCAGCAGCCTAGGGCTAGCGAGGTCCAGTGAGCAGTTCTTC
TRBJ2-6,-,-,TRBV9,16,CASSGGLFSGANVLTF,TGTGCCAGCAGCGGAGGACTGTTCTCTGGGGCCAACGTCCTGACTTTC
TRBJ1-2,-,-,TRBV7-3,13,CASSSRTEYGYTF,TGTGCCAGCAGCTCGCGGACTGAGTATGGCTACACCTTC
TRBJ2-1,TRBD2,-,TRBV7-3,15,CASSGGLAGWNEQFF,TGTGCCAGCAGCGGGGGACTAGCGGGATGGAATGAGCAGTTCTTC
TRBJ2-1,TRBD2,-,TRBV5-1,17,CASSLGLTSGRGNEQFF,TGCGCCAGCAGCTTGGGCCTTACTAGCGGGAGGGGTAATGAGCAGTTCTTC
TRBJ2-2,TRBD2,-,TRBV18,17,CASSPPLAGLNTGELFF,TGTGCTAGCTCACCCCCTCTAGCGGGTCTGAACACCGGGGAGCTGTTTTTT
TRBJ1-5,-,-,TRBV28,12,CASSSLNQPQHF,TGTGCCAGCAGCTCACTGAATCAGCCCCAGCATTTT
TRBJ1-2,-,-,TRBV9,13,CASNLPGRHGYTF,TGTGCCAGCAACCTACCCGGGAGGCATGGCTACACCTTC
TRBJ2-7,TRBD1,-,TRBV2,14,CASRTTGGGYEQYF,TGTGCCAGCAGGACGACAGGGGGCGGCTACGAGCAGTACTTC
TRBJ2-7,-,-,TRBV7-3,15,CASSLYGPTGSEQYF,TGTGCCAGCAGCTTATATGGGCCTACAGGGTCCGAGCAGTACTTC
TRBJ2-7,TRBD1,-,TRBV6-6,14,CASSPQQGSYEQYF,TGTGCCAGCAGTCCCCAACAGGGGTCCTACGAGCAGTACTTC
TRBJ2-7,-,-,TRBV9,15,CASSPVSQGGYEQYF,TGTGCCAGCAGCCCCGTCTCGCAGGGAGGCTACGAGCAGTACTTC
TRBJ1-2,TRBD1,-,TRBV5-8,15,CASSPIIDRGHGYTF,TGTGCCAGCAGCCCGATTATCGACAGGGGGCATGGCTACACCTTC
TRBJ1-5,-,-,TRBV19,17,CASSIGNAMQSNQPQHF,TGTGCCAGTAGTATAGGTAACGCCATGCAGAGCAATCAGCCCCAGCATTTT
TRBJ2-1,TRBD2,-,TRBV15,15,CATSPGLAGDNEQFF,TGTGCCACCAGCCCTGGACTAGCGGGGGACAATGAGCAGTTCTTC
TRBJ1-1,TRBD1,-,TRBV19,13,CASKRTGDTEAFF,TGTGCCAGTAAGAGGACAGGGGACACTGAAGCTTTCTTT
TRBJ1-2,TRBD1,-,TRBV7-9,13,CASSQQGVYGYTF,TGTGCCAGCAGCCAACAGGGGGTCTATGGCTACACCTTC
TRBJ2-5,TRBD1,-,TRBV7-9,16,CASSLAGQGVAETQYF,TGTGCCAGCAGCTTAGCGGGACAGGGTGTGGCAGAGACCCAGTACTTC
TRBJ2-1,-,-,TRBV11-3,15,CASSLGQVDGNEQFF,TGTGCCAGCAGCTTAGGACAGGTCGATGGGAATGAGCAGTTCTTC
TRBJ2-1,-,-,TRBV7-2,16,CASSPTAVGYYNEQFF,TGTGCCAGCAGTCCGACCGCAGTCGGGTACTACAATGAGCAGTTCTTC
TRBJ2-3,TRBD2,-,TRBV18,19,CASSMGLAGAFLPTDTQYF,TGTGCCAGCTCCATGGGACTAGCGGGAGCCTTCCTACCCACAGATACGCAGTATTTT
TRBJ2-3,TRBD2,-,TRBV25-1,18,CASSDSAGGSAVTDTQYF,TGTGCCAGCAGTGATTCAGCGGGAGGATCCGCTGTCACAGATACGCAGTATTTT
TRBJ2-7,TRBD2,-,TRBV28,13,CASMWVGGDEQYF,TGTGCCAGCATGTGGGTCGGGGGGGACGAGCAGTACTTC
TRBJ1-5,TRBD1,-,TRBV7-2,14,CASSQGTGNQPQHF,TGTGCCAGCAGCCAAGGGACAGGCAATCAGCCCCAGCATTTT
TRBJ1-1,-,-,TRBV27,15,CASSRFNGGGTEAFF,TGTGCCAGCAGCCGCTTCAACGGGGGGGGCACTGAAGCTTTCTTT
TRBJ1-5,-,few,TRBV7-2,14,CASSSQGRHQPQHF,TGTGCCAGCAGCTCTCAGGGCAGGCATCAGCCCCAGCATTTT
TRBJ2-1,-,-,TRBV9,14,CASSVELVANEQFF,TGTGCCAGCAGCGTAGAGCTAGTGGCGAATGAGCAGTTCTTC
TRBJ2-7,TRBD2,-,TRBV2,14,CASKTSGSVDEQYF,TGTGCCAGCAAAACGAGCGGGAGTGTCGACGAGCAGTACTTC
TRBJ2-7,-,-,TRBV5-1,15,CASSLASGTRNEQYF,TGCGCCAGCAGCTTGGCCTCGGGGACTCGTAACGAGCAGTACTTC
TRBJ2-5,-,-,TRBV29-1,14,CSVEESRGQETQYF,TGCAGCGTTGAAGAGAGCAGGGGCCAAGAGACCCAGTACTTC
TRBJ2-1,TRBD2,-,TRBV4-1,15,CATIGSSGDYNEQFF,TGCGCCACCATCGGGTCTAGCGGCGACTACAATGAGCAGTTCTTC
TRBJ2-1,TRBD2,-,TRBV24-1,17,CATSDTLTSGRGKEQFF,TGTGCCACCAGTGATACCCTGACTAGCGGGAGAGGAAAGGAGCAGTTCTTC
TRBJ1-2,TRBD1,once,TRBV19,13,CASSSGQGYGYTF,TGTGCCAGTAGTAGCGGACAGGGCTATGGCTACACCTTC
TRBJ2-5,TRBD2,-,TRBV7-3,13,CASSLLAGETQYF,TGTGCCAGCAGCTTACTAGCGGGAGAGACCCAGTACTTC
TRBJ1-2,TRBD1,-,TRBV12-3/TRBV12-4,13,CASIQDRVKGYTF,TGTGCCAGCATCCAAGACAGGGTGAAAGGCTACACCTTC
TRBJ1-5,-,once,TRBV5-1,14,CASSLGTGNQPQHF,TGCGCCAGCAGCTTGGGGACAGGCAATCAGCCCCAGCATTTT
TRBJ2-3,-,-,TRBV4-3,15,CASSPDPGNTDTQYF,TGCGCCAGCAGCCCAGACCCAGGGAACACAGATACGCAGTATTTT
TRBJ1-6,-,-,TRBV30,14,CAWTSSGRESPLHF,TGTGCCTGGACGTCTTCAGGGCGAGAATCACCCCTCCACTTT
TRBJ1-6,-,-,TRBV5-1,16,CASSLQVDSRNSPLHF,TGCGCCAGCAGCTTACAAGTTGACAGTCGTAATTCACCCCTCCACTTT
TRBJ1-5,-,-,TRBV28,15,CASSLVPTEVKPQHF,TGTGCCAGCAGTTTAGTACCTACTGAGGTGAAGCCCCAGCATTTT
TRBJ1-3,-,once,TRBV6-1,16,CASSEAWGDEPDTIYF,TGTGCCAGCAGTGAAGCATGGGGAGACGAACCAGACACCATATATTTT
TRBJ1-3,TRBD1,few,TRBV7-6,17,CASSPWTGKNSGNTIYF,TGTGCCAGCAGCCCGTGGACAGGGAAGAACTCTGGAAACACCATATATTTT
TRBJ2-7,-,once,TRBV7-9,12,CASGRSSYEQYF,TGTGCCAGCGGAAGGAGCTCCTACGAGCAGTACTTC
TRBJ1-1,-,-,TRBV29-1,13,CSVPRASGTEAFF,TGCAGCGTACCCAGGGCGTCGGGCACTGAAGCTTTCTTT